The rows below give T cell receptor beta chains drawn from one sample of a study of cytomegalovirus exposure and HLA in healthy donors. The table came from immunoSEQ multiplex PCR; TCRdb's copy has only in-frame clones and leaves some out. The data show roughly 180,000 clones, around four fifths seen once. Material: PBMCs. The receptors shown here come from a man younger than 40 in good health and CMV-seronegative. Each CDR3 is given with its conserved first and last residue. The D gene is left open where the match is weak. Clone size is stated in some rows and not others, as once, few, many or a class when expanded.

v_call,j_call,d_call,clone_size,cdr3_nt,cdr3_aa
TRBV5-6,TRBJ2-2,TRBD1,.,TGTGCCAGCAGCCTAAGACAGGGCCGGGAAGGATGGCGCTCCGGGGAGCTGTTTTTT,CASSLRQGREGWRSGELFF
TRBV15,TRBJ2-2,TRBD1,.,TGTGCCACCAGCAGAGATCCGACAGGGGGTACCGGGGAGCTGTTTTTT,CATSRDPTGGTGELFF
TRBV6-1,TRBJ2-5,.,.,TGTGCCAGCAGTGCGGGGTGGGTAGAGACCCAGTACTTC,CASSAGWVETQYF
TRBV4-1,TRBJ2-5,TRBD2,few,TGCGCCAGCAGCCAAGATGCGCGGGGGGGCCGAGAGACCCAGTACTTC,CASSQDARGGRETQYF
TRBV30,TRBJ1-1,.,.,TGTGCCTGGACAGGGAACATGAACACTGAAGCTTTCTTT,CAWTGNMNTEAFF
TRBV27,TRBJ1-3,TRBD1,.,TGTGCCAGCAGTCTCGGACAGGGACAGTGGAACACCATATATTTT,CASSLGQGQWNTIYF
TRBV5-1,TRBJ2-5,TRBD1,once,TGCGCCAGCAGCTTGTTTGGACAGGGGAAAGAGACCCAGTACTTC,CASSLFGQGKETQYF
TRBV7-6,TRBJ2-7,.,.,TGTGCCAGCAGCTTACAGGGGAGCTCCTACGAGCAGTACTTC,CASSLQGSSYEQYF
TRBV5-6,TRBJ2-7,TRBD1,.,TGTGCCAGCAGCCTATGGACAGGGGGCCTTTCCGAGCAGTACTTC,CASSLWTGGLSEQYF
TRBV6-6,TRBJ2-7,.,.,TGTGCCAGCAGTCGGGGGGCCCAGACCTACGAGCAGTACTTC,CASSRGAQTYEQYF
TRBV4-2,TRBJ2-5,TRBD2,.,TGTGCCAGCAGCCAAGAGGCTACCCGGGGGAGGGTGCAAGAGACCCAGTACTTC,CASSQEATRGRVQETQYF
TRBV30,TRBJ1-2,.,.,TGTGCCTGGAGTGTCACAGGGACTGGCTACACCTTC,CAWSVTGTGYTF
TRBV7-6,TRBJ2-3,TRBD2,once,TGTGCCAGCAGCTTGGGGGACTACACAGATACGCAGTATTTT,CASSLGDYTDTQYF
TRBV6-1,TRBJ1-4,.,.,TGTGCCAGCAGTGAACCGGGAGGAAATGAAAAACTGTTTTTT,CASSEPGGNEKLFF
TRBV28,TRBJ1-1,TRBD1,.,TGTGCCAGCAGCCCCAATATCAGGGGGCTCGGTAGAAACACTGAAGCTTTCTTT,CASSPNIRGLGRNTEAFF
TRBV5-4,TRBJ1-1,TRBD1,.,TGTGCCAGCAGTCGTAATCCCGACAGGGGCACTGAAGCTTTCTTT,CASSRNPDRGTEAFF
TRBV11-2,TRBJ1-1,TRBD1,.,TGTGCCAGCAGCTGGGGGACAGGGGGAAACACTGAAGCTTTCTTT,CASSWGTGGNTEAFF
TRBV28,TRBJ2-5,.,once,TGTGCCAGCAGTTTATTAGGAGCAGAGGACAAAGAGACCCAGTACTTC,CASSLLGAEDKETQYF
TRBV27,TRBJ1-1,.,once,TGTGCCAGCAGTTTCGGACACTCGAACACTGAAGCTTTCTTT,CASSFGHSNTEAFF
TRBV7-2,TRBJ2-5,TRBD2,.,TGTGCCAGCAGCTTTGGACAAGTGACTAGCGGGGGTTTCCAAGAGACCCAGTACTTC,CASSFGQVTSGGFQETQYF
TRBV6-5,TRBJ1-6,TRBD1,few,TGTGCCAGCAGGGCCCCCGGGACAGGGGCTTCACCCCTCCACTTT,CASRAPGTGASPLHF
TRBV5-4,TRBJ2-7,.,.,TGTGCCAGCAGCTTGGGGCTAGAAAAGGGGTCCTACGAGCAGTACTTC,CASSLGLEKGSYEQYF
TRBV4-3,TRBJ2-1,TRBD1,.,TGCGCCAGCAGCGCCTCCCCCCCGGGACAGGGAGGCCATGAGCAGTTCTTC,CASSASPPGQGGHEQFF
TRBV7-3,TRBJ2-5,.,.,TGTGCCAGCAGTCTTTCGGGGTGGGAGACCCAGTACTTC,CASSLSGWETQYF
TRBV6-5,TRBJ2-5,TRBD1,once,TGTGCCAGCACTGGACAGGGGGTTTACCAAGAGACCCAGTACTTC,CASTGQGVYQETQYF
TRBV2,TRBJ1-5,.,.,TGTGCCAGCAGTCAACAGGCTGAGGATCAGCCCCAGCATTTT,CASSQQAEDQPQHF
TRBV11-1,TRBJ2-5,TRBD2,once,TGTGCCAGCAGCTTTACGGCTAGCGGGTACCAAGAGACCCAGTACTTC,CASSFTASGYQETQYF
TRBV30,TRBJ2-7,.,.,TGTGCCTGGAGTATTACACAGGGAGCGTACGAGCAGTACTTC,CAWSITQGAYEQYF
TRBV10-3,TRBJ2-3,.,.,TGTGCCATCAGGGGCGGGAGCACAGATACGCAGTATTTT,CAIRGGSTDTQYF
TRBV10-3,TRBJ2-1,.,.,TGTGCCATCAGTGAGAGAGGGACTGGCTACAATGAGCAGTTCTTC,CAISERGTGYNEQFF
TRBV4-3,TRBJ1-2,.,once,TGCGCCAGCAGCCGGGGGGTTAGCTATGGCTACACCTTC,CASSRGVSYGYTF
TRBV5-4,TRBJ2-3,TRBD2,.,TGTGCCAGCAGCTTGGGACTAGCGGGAGTATCGTATTTT,CASSLGLAGVSYF
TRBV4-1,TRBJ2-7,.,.,TGCGCCAGCAGCCAAGGACCCGGGACCTACGAGCAGTACTTC,CASSQGPGTYEQYF
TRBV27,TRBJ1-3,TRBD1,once,TGTGCCAGCAGTTTATCAGGAGAGGGACAGCTCAACACCATATATTTT,CASSLSGEGQLNTIYF
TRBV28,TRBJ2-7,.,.,TGTGCCAGCAGTCCAATACCCGTCGACAGGGAGCAGTACTTC,CASSPIPVDREQYF
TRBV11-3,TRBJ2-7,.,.,TGTGCCAGCAGCGCCCGGGACGAGCAGTACTTC,CASSARDEQYF
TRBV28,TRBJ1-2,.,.,TGTGCCAGTCGACGGAGGGGTTCTTCTAACTATGGCTACACCTTC,CASRRRGSSNYGYTF
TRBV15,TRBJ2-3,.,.,TGTGCCACCAGCCTCGAGAGGATAAGCGCGGGTACGCAGTATTTT,CATSLERISAGTQYF